A single sample gave rise to the 3 T cell receptor beta chains below, sequenced in a study of blood T cell repertoires in COVID-19. Some clones are missing from TCRdb's copy, which holds only in-frame ones; the method was immunoSEQ multiplex PCR. The data show roughly 200,000 clones, with approximately 80% seen just once and around 9% held by the top ten. The sequenced material came from PBMCs or T cells enriched from blood (not recorded which). Source of these receptors: a man aged 40-49 years who had recovered from COVID-19.

The chain combines TRBV11-3 with TRBJ1-3; no definite D call. Trimming cost V 5 bases and J 0 bases, with 11 bases left between them. Germline CDR1 and CDR2: SGHNT and YENEEA. The CDR3 has 15 residues. CDR3 in amino acids: CASSPTGSSGNTIYF. The CDR3 bases are TGTGCCAGCAGCCCAACGGGGAGCTCTGGAAACACCATATATTTT.

This clone was found once. V and J are TRBV6-5 and TRBJ2-7; 8 bases map to TRBD2. The germline CDR1 and CDR2 sequences are MNHEY and SVGAGI. This CDR3 contains 15 residues. The junction had 16 bases not matched to a gene; V was cut back by 7 bases and J by 8 bases. Written as DNA, the CDR3 is TGTGCCAGCACCAAACTAGCGGATGGGACTACGAAGCAGTACTTC. Protein: CASTKLADGTTKQYF.

The chain joins TRBV10-2 to TRBJ2-7; TRBD2 matches at 7 bases. The V segment lost 7 bases and the J segment 2 bases; nucleotides outside the gene matches: 8. CDR1 and CDR2 from the germline V gene are WSHSY and SAAADI. The CDR3 extends over 14 amino acids. The DNA of the CDR3 is TGCGCCAGCAAGAAAAGCGGGAACCCCTACGAGCAGTACTTC. It translates to CASKKSGNPYEQYF.